These 29 T cell receptor beta chains were sequenced from one sample in a study of blood T cells in healthy people across ages. Primers used in a second PCR of about 6 to 11 cycles were a sample-barcoded 5' primer and a J-beta primer mix. TCRdb passed the 5' RACE reads through MiXCR, listing each CDR3 protein once. Of around 990,000 distinct CDR3 sequences detected, approximately 26% appear once; the ten largest clones hold approximately 0.79%. This sample was shared with a second study, whose subject was T cells of mothers and their children.

Material for sequencing was blood. The receptors were gathered from a girl aged 2-15 years in good health.

There are a few counts of this clonotype. The V and J genes are TRBV5-1 and TRBJ2-5; a weak D match, TRBD2 (5 bases). Germline CDR1 and CDR2: SGHRS and YFSETQ. V lost 2 bases and J 7 bases, leaving 24 bases between the germline ends. This CDR3 spans 17 amino acids. Here the CDR3 reads CASSLVDDSPREGTQYF. CDR3 bases: TGCGCCAGCAGCTTAGTTGACGACTCACCCCGGGAAGGGACCCAGTACTTC.

This clonotype was observed a few times. The V and J genes are TRBV28 and TRBJ2-5; D perhaps matches TRBD1 (5 bases). Between the trimmed V and J ends, which lost 7 bases and 2 bases, there was a span of 20 bases. The CDR3 contains 16 residues. CDR1 and CDR2 (germline): MDHEN, SYDVKM. This CDR3 is CASTDQAIGDQETQYF. The CDR3 DNA follows: TGTGCCAGCACGGATCAGGCGATAGGGGATCAAGAGACCCAGTACTTC.

The chain has TRBV19 and TRBJ1-1; D is ambiguous. The CDR3 consists of 12 residues. The germline gives CDR1 LNHDA, CDR2 SQIVND (reference sequence). V lost 10 bases, J lost 1 base, and 10 bases lay in between. CDR3 residues: CATLGQNTEAFF. For the CDR3, the DNA is TGTGCCACATTGGGCCAGAACACTGAAGCTTTCTTT. The full variable domain, rest sourced from reference TRBV19 and TRBJ1-1, is DGGITQSPKYLFRKEGQNVTLSCEQNLNHDAMYWYRQDPGQGLRLIYYSQIVNDFQKGDIAEGYSVSREKKESFPLTVTSAQKNPTAFYLCATLGQNTEAFFGQGTRLTVV.

The chain has TRBV29-1 and TRBJ2-5; no definite D call. The J call is in doubt because the DNA end fits TRBJ2-7 better. The length of the CDR3 is 11 residues. CDR1 and CDR2 from the germline V gene are SQVTM and ANQGSEA. Here the CDR3 reads CSGGGTYEQYF. CDR3 coding DNA: TGCAGCGGCGGCGGCACCTACGAGCAGTACTTC.

The chain couples TRBV20-1 to TRBJ1-2; maybe TRBD1 (6 bases). Germline assignment: CDR1 DFQATT and CDR2 SNEGSKA (reference sequence). The CDR3 length is 11 residues. The V and J ends lost 6 bases and 2 bases respectively, with 7 bases between them. The CDR3 protein is CSAGQNYGYTF. The CDR3 DNA reads TGCAGTGCCGGACAGAACTATGGCTACACCTTC.

This sequence joins TRBV2 and TRBJ2-5; no clear D. CDR3 size: 11 residues. CDR1 is SNHLY and CDR2 is FYNNEI in the germline V gene. The ends were cut back, 6 bases at V and 9 bases at J, with 11 bases in the middle. The CDR3 protein is CASSWSEAQYF. In DNA, the CDR3 is TGTGCCAGCAGCTGGTCCGAGGCCCAGTACTTC.

This clonotype was recorded a few times. This sequence joins TRBV6-2 or TRBV6-3 and TRBJ2-5, with TRBD2 matching 11 bases. The J call is doubtful: the DNA matches TRBJ2-1 better. Germline lookup yields CDR1 MNHEY and CDR2 SVGEGT. CDR3 length: 14 residues. The CDR3 loop reads CAARLAGGINEQFF. DNA for the CDR3: TGTGCAGCACGTTTAGCGGGAGGGATCAATGAGCAGTTCTTC.

This chain links TRBV7-6 with TRBJ2-2; D is uncertain. The germline gives CDR1 SGHVS, CDR2 FNYEAQ. This CDR3 is built from 14 residues. The V and J ends lost 0 bases and 2 bases respectively, with 4 bases between them. CDR3 bases: TGTGCCAGCAGCTTAGCCCACAACACCGGGGAGCTGTTTTTT. Its protein product is CASSLAHNTGELFF.

This sequence joins TRBV4-3 and TRBJ1-1; perhaps TRBD1 as D (5 bases). Per the germline V gene, CDR1 is LGHNA and CDR2 is YSLEER. CDR3 length: 15 amino acids. Between the trimmed V and J ends, which lost 1 base and 3 bases, there was a span of 12 bases. CDR3 coding DNA: TGCGCCAGCAGCCAAGGTAGGTGGGGGGACACTGAAGCTTTCTTT. Amino acids: CASSQGRWGDTEAFF.

The rearrangement uses TRBV12-3 or TRBV12-4 and TRBJ1-1, with a tentative D call TRBD1 (6 bases). CDR3 length: 13 amino acids. V was pared by 2 bases and J by 7 bases, with 11 bases between. The CDR3 DNA is TGTGCCAGCAGTTTAACCCCAGGGGATGAAGCTTTCTTT. It yields the protein CASSLTPGDEAFF.

This chain uses TRBV4-1 with TRBJ2-7, with a possible D match to TRBD1 (6 bases). V lost 0 bases, J lost 0 bases, and 9 bases lay in between. The CDR3 extends over 15 amino acids. Germline V gene lookup returns CDR1 MGHRA and CDR2 YSYEKL. The CDR3 DNA follows: TGCGCCAGCAGCCAAGAAAACAGGGTCTCCTACGAGCAGTACTTC. It encodes CASSQENRVSYEQYF.

This clonotype showed up many times. J is TRBJ2-2 and V is TRBV4-2; tentatively, D is TRBD1 (5 bases). V dropped 4 bases and J dropped 4 bases, with 13 bases sitting between them. The CDR3 consists of 15 residues. The V gene's germline CDR1 is LGHNA and CDR2 YNFKEQ. The CDR3 is CASSPGQPSTGELFF. The CDR3 DNA reads TGTGCCAGCAGCCCCGGACAACCTTCCACCGGGGAGCTGTTTTTT.

This clonotype came up a few times. The V and J genes are TRBV5-1 and TRBJ2-1, with D perhaps matching TRBD2 (5 bases). Germline-derived CDR1 and CDR2 are SGHRS and YFSETQ. The CDR3 contains 15 residues. Trimming removed 0 bases at V and 8 bases at J, with 15 bases between. The CDR3 sequence: CASSLGTALRDEQFF. The CDR3 DNA follows: TGCGCCAGCAGCTTGGGTACTGCGCTGAGGGATGAGCAGTTCTTC.

This clonotype was seen ten or more times. This chain connects TRBV25-1 to TRBJ2-1; 7 positions match TRBD1. Germline values: CDR1 MGHDK, CDR2 SYGVNS. This CDR3 is built from 12 residues. The V segment lost 7 bases and the J segment 12 bases; nucleotides outside the gene matches: 9. The CDR3 loop is CASTGRWTGQFF. Written as DNA, the CDR3 is TGTGCCAGCACGGGGCGTTGGACAGGGCAGTTCTTC.

V usage is TRBV2 and J usage is TRBJ2-5; D is undetermined. Germline assignment: CDR1 SNHLY and CDR2 FYNNEI. The V gene lost 3 bases and the J gene lost 4 bases, with 15 bases spanning the gap. The CDR3 contains 15 residues. For the CDR3, the DNA is TGTGCCAGCAGTGACCGCGCCGACGTCTCAGAGACCCAGTACTTC. This translates into CASSDRADVSETQYF.

J is TRBJ1-2 and V is TRBV5-1, with 12 nucleotides matching TRBD1. The CDR3 runs 16 residues. J gave up 2 bases and V 4 bases, and 6 bases lay outside the gene matches. The germline CDR1 and CDR2 sequences are SGHRS and YFSETQ. The DNA of the CDR3 is TGCGCCAGCAGCGAGGGACAGGGGGCTGGAAACTATGGCTACACCTTC. Encoded protein: CASSEGQGAGNYGYTF. Supplemented by reference TRBV5-1 and TRBJ1-2, the full variable domain reads KAGVTQTPRYLIKTRGQQVTLSCSPISGHRSVSWYQQTPGQGLQFLFEYFSETQRNKGNFPGRFSGRQFSNSRSEMNVSTLELGDSALYLCASSEGQGAGNYGYTFGSGTRLTVV.

The chain recombines TRBV6-2 or TRBV6-3 with TRBJ2-5; D not certain. V was clipped by 6 bases and J by 5 bases, with 13 bases between them. The CDR3 sequence is 13 residues long. CDR1 is MNHEY and CDR2 is SVGEGT in the germline V gene. This CDR3 reads CASSLTMWETQYF. As DNA, the CDR3 is TGTGCCAGCAGCCTGACCATGTGGGAGACCCAGTACTTC.

V is TRBV7-6 and J is TRBJ2-7; a weak D match, TRBD2 (5 bases). The V end was cut by 2 bases, the J end by 1 base, with 12 bases between. The germline V gene encodes CDR1 SGHVS and CDR2 FNYEAQ. The CDR3 is made up of 15 amino acids. The CDR3 here is CASSLKSGDSYEQYF. CDR3 DNA: TGTGCCAGCAGCTTAAAGTCCGGGGATTCCTACGAGCAGTACTTC.

The chain uses TRBV7-2 and TRBJ2-7, with D perhaps matching TRBD2 (6 bases). Germline V gene sequence: CDR1 SGHTA, CDR2 FQGNSA. The CDR3 extends over 14 amino acids. V was cut by 5 bases and J by 2 bases, with 13 bases left in between. CDR3 sequence reads: CASSLGRLAYEQYF. DNA for the CDR3: TGTGCCAGCAGCCTAGGGAGACTAGCCTACGAGCAGTACTTC.

The chain uses TRBV5-1 and TRBJ2-5; 10 bases align to TRBD2. The DNA end lines up better with TRBJ2-1; the J call may be wrong. The germline V gene encodes CDR1 SGHRS and CDR2 YFSETQ. The CDR3 extends over 17 amino acids. CDR3 sequence: CASSLELAGDSYNEQFF. In nucleotides, the CDR3 is TGCGCCAGCAGCTTGGAGCTAGCGGGGGACTCCTACAATGAGCAGTTCTTC.

This clonotype was found a few times. The V call is TRBV16, the J call TRBJ2-5; D not certain. This CDR3 has 13 amino acids. Trimming cost V 7 bases and J 1 base, with 10 bases left between them. Germline assignment: CDR1 KGHSY and CDR2 FQNENV. As DNA, the CDR3 is TGTGCCAGCACCACGGACGGCCAAGAGACCCAGTACTTC. It is translated as CASTTDGQETQYF. The full variable domain, rest sourced from reference TRBV16 and TRBJ2-5, is GEEVAQTPKHLVRGEGQKAKLYCAPIKGHSYVFWYQQVLKNEFKFLISFQNENVFDETGMPKERFSAKCLPNSPCSLEIQATKLEDSAVYFCASTTDGQETQYFGPGTRLLVL.

This clonotype was found many times. The chain has TRBV7-6 and TRBJ2-3; D remains unclear. The CDR3 runs 13 residues. CDR1 and CDR2 (germline): SGHVS, FNYEAQ. V shed 5 bases and J shed 0 bases, with 6 bases lying between them. The CDR3, as DNA: TGTGCCAGCAGCCTACAGAGCACAGATACGCAGTATTTT. As protein: CASSLQSTDTQYF.

The rearrangement uses TRBV12-3 or TRBV12-4 and TRBJ1-5, with 7 positions matching TRBD1. CDR3 length: 12 residues. V lost 6 bases and J lost 7; bases outside the gene matches: 3. CDR3 region: CASRPGGQPQHF. The CDR3 nucleotides read TGTGCCAGCAGACCAGGGGGACAGCCCCAGCATTTT.

This clonotype was seen only once. The CDR3 protein is CASSPRIRRIQETQYF. In DNA, the CDR3 is TGTGCCAGCAGCCCTAGAATCAGACGGATCCAAGAGACCCAGTACTTC. The rearrangement links TRBV7-2 to TRBJ2-5; D unresolved. Germline CDR1 SGHTA, CDR2 FQGNSA. The V end was cut by 5 bases, the J end by 1 base, with 17 bases between. The CDR3 has 16 residues. Complete variable domain (other parts from reference TRBV7-2 and TRBJ2-5): GAGVSQSPSNKVTEKGKDVELRCDPISGHTALYWYRQSLGQGLEFLIYFQGNSAPDKSGLPSDRFSAERTGGSVSTLTIQRTQQEDSAVYLCASSPRIRRIQETQYFGPGTRLLVL.

The genes are TRBV5-1 and TRBJ2-7; 10 bases fit TRBD1. CDR1 is SGHRS and CDR2 is YFSETQ in the germline V gene. V was pared by 4 bases and J by 0 bases, with 7 bases of the junction left unmatched. The CDR3 length is 16 residues. The CDR3 region is CASSDKDRGPSYEQYF. CDR3 bases: TGCGCCAGCAGCGACAAAGACAGGGGGCCCTCCTACGAGCAGTACTTC. Full variable domain (outside the CDR3, taken from reference TRBV5-1 and TRBJ2-7): KAGVTQTPRYLIKTRGQQVTLSCSPISGHRSVSWYQQTPGQGLQFLFEYFSETQRNKGNFPGRFSGRQFSNSRSEMNVSTLELGDSALYLCASSDKDRGPSYEQYFGPGTRLTVT.

The CDR3 DNA is TGTGCCAGCAGCGCGGACCGAAACACCATATATTTT. Translation: CASSADRNTIYF. The chain couples TRBV9 to TRBJ1-3; D unclear. Germline V gene sequence: CDR1 SGDLS, CDR2 YYNGEE. V dropped 3 bases and J dropped 5 bases, with 6 bases sitting between them. The CDR3 has 12 residues.

This clonotype came up a few times. The CDR3 region is CASRSSGETQYF. The CDR3 nucleotides are TGTGCCAGCAGGTCTAGCGGTGAGACCCAGTACTTC. V is TRBV6-5 and J is TRBJ2-5, with TRBD2 identical over 7 bases. V trimming: 6 bases; J trimming: 5 bases; junction bases outside the gene matches: 3. The CDR3 extends over 12 amino acids. The germline gives CDR1 MNHEY, CDR2 SVGAGI.

This clonotype appeared a few times. The chain employs TRBV20-1 and TRBJ2-7; D tentatively fits TRBD1 or TRBD2 (5 bases each). The V gene lost 2 bases and the J gene lost 5 bases, with 13 bases spanning the gap. Germline V CDR1 and CDR2: DFQATT, SNEGSKA (reference sequence). The CDR3 extends over 13 amino acids. As DNA, the CDR3 is TGCAGTGCTAGATTACTTCAGGGACACGAGCAGTACTTC. Translating it yields CSARLLQGHEQYF.

As concerns this clonotype: Compared with germline, one end of the junction differs, possibly owing to a read error. The chain uses TRBV19 and TRBJ1-1, with D hard to call. CDR1 LNHDA and CDR2 SQIVND come from the germline V gene (reference sequence). The CDR3 is made up of 15 amino acids. The DNA for the CDR3 is TGTGCCAGTAGAACGATTGGAACAATGAAGACTGAAGCTTTCTTT. This encodes CASRTIGTMKTEAFF.